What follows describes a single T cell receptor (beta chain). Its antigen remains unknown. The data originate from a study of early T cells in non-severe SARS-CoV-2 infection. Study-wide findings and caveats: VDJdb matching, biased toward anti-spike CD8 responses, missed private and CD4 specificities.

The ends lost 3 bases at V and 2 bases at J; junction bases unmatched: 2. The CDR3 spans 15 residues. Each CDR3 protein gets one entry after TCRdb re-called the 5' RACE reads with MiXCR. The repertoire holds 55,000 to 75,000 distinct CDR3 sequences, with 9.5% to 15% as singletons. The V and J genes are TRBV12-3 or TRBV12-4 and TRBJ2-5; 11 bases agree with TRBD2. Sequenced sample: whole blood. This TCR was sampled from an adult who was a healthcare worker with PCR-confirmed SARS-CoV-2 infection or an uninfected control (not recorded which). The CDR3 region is CASSLTSGAQETQYF. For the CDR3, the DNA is TGTGCCAGCAGTTTGACTAGCGGGGCGCAAGAGACCCAGTACTTC.